Listed here are 2 T cell receptor beta chains from one sample, sequenced in a study of T cells after yellow fever vaccination. Each CDR3 protein gets one entry after TCRdb re-called the 5' RACE reads with MiXCR. Of 300,000 to 350,000 distinct CDR3 sequences in the sample, about 4.5% were seen once. The input for sequencing was PBMCs, taken 15 days after the yellow fever booster vaccination. The source of these receptors is a man aged 18 to 29 who received the YFV17D yellow fever vaccine.

This clonotype has just a few counts. This chain links TRBV4-2 with TRBJ1-4; no definite D call. Germline lookup yields CDR1 LGHNA and CDR2 YNFKEQ. This CDR3 spans 16 amino acids. V was clipped by 0 bases and J by 4 bases, with 12 bases between them. The CDR3, as DNA: TGTGCCAGCAGCCAAGAAGGGCGGGCGATTAATGAAAAACTGTTTTTT. It is translated as CASSQEGRAINEKLFF.

This clonotype was recorded many times. The chain has TRBV7-9 and TRBJ2-6; D not resolved. The CDR3 runs 15 residues. The germline CDR1 and CDR2 sequences are SEHNR and FQNEAQ (reference sequence). V was clipped by 1 base and J by 6 bases, with 10 bases between them. The CDR3 DNA follows: TGTGCCAGCAGCTTAGTGAGCCTCTCGGCCAACGTCCTGACTTTC. The encoded protein is CASSLVSLSANVLTF.